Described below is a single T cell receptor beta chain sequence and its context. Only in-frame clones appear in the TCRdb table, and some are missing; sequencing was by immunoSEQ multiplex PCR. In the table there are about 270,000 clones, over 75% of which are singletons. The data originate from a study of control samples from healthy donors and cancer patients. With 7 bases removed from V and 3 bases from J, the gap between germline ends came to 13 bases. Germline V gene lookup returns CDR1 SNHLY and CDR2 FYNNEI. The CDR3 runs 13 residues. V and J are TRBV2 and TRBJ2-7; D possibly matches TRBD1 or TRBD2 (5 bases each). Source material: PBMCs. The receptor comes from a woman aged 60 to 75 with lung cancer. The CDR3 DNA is TGTGCCAGCAATAGAAGGGACGGCTACGAGCAGTACTTC. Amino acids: CASNRRDGYEQYF.